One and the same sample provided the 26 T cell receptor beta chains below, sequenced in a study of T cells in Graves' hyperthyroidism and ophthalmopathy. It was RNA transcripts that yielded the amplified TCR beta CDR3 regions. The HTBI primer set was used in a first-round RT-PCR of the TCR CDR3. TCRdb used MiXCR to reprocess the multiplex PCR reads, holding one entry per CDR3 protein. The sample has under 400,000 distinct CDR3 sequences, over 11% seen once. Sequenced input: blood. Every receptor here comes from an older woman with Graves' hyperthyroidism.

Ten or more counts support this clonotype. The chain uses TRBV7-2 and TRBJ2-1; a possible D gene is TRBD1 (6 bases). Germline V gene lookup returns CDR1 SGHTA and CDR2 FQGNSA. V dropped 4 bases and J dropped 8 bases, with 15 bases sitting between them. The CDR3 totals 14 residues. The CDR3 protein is CASSYGQTQDEQFF. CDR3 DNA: TGTGCCAGCAGCTATGGACAGACTCAAGATGAGCAGTTCTTC. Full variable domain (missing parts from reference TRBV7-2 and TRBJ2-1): GAGVSQSPSNKVTEKGKDVELRCDPISGHTALYWYRQSLGQGLEFLIYFQGNSAPDKSGLPSDRFSAERTGGSVSTLTIQRTQQEDSAVYLCASSYGQTQDEQFFGPGTRLTVL.

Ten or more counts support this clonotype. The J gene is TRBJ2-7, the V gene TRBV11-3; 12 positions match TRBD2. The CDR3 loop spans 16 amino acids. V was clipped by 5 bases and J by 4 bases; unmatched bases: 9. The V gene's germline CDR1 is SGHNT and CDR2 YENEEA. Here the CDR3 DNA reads TGTGCCAGCAGCCCGAGGACTAGCGGGATGAAGTACGAGCAGTACTTC. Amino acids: CASSPRTSGMKYEQYF.

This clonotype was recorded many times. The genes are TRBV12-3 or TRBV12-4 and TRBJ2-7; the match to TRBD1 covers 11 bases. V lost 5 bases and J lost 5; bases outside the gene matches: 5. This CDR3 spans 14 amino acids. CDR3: CASSTGQGAHEQYF. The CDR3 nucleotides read TGTGCCAGCAGTACCGGACAGGGGGCTCACGAGCAGTACTTC.

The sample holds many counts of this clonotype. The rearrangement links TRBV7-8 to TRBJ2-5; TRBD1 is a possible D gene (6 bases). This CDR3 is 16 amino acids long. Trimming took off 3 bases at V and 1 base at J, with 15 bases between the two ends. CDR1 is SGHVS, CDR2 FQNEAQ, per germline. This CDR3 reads CASSLASGEPQETQYF. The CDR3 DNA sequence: TGTGCCAGCAGCTTGGCGTCAGGGGAGCCCCAAGAGACCCAGTACTTC.

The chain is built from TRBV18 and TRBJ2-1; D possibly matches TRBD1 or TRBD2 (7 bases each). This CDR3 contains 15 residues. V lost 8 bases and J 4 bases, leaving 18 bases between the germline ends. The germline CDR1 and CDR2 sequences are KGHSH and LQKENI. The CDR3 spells CASRSPGGEYNEQFF. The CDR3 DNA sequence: TGTGCCAGCCGCTCCCCAGGGGGGGAGTACAATGAGCAGTTCTTC.

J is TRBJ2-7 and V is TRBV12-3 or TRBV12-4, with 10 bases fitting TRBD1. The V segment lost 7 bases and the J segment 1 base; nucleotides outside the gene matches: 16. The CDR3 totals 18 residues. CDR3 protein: CASKVVVDRGLPSYEQYF. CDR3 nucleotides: TGTGCCAGCAAAGTCGTGGTAGACAGGGGGCTTCCATCCTACGAGCAGTACTTC.

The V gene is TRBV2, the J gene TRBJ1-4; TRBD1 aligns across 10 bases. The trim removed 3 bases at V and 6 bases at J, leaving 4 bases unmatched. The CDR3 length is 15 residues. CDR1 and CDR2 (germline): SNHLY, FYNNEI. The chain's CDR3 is CASSETGGVYEKLFF. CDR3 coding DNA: TGTGCCAGCAGTGAGACAGGGGGCGTCTATGAAAAACTGTTTTTT.

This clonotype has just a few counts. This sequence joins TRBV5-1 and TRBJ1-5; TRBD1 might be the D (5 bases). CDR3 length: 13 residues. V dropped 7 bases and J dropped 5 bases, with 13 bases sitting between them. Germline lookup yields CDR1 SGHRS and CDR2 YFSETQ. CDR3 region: CASRWGVDQPQHF. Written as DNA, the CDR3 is TGCGCCAGCCGCTGGGGGGTCGATCAGCCCCAGCATTTT.

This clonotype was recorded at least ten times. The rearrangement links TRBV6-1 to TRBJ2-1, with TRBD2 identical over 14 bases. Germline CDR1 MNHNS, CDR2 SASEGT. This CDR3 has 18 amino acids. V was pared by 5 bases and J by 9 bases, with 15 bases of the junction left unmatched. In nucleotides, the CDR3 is TGTGCCAGCAGTCGGAGAACGCCGGGACTAGCGGGAGTGACTGAGCAGTTCTTC. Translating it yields CASSRRTPGLAGVTEQFF.

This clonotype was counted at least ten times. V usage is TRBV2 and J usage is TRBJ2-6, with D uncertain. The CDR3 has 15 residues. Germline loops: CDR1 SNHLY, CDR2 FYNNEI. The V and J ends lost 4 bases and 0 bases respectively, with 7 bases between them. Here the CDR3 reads CASSALGSGANVLTF. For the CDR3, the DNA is TGTGCCAGCAGTGCCCTGGGCTCTGGGGCCAACGTCCTGACTTTC.

The DNA of the CDR3 is TGTGCCACTCGACTAGCCCATGAGCAGTTCTTC. Residues: CATRLAHEQFF. V and J are TRBV24-1 and TRBJ2-1, with 7 bases fitting TRBD2. CDR1 KGHDR and CDR2 SFDVKD come from the germline V gene. CDR3 length: 11 amino acids. Germline trimming cut 10 bases from V and 8 bases from J; bases unmatched to any gene: 4.

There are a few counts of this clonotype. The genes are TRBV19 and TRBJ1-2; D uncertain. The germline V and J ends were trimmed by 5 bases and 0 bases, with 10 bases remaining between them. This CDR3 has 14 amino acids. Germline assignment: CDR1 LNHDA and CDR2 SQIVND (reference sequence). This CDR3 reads CASSQDGTNYGYTF. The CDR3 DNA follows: TGTGCCAGTAGTCAGGACGGCACTAACTATGGCTACACCTTC.

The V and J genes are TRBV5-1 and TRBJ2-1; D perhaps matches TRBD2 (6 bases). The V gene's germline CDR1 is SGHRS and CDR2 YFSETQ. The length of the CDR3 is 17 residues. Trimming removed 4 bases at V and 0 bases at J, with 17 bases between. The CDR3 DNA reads TGCGCCAGCAGCGGGTGGGGGGATGAGAGCTCCTACAATGAGCAGTTCTTC. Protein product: CASSGWGDESSYNEQFF.

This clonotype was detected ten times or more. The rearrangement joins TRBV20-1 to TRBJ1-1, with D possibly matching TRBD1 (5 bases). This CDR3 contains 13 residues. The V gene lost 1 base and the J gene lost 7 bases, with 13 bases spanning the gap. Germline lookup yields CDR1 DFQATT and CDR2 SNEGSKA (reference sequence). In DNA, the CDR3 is TGCAGTGCTAGAGGGCTGGGGGAGATTGAAGCTTTCTTT. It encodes CSARGLGEIEAFF.

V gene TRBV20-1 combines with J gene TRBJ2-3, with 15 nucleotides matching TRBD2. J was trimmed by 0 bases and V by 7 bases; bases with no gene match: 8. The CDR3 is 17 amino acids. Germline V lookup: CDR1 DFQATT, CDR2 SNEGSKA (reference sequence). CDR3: CSVLPGLAGGSTDTQYF. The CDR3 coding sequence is TGCAGTGTCCTCCCGGGACTAGCGGGAGGTAGCACAGATACGCAGTATTTT.

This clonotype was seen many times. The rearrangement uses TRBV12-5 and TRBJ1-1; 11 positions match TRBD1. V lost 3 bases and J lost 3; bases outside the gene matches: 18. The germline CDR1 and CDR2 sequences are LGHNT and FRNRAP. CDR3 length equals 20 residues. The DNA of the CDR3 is TGTGCTAGTGGTTTCCCGGACAGGGGGCTAGGGGCTCAAAGGCACACTGAAGCTTTCTTT. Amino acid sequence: CASGFPDRGLGAQRHTEAFF.

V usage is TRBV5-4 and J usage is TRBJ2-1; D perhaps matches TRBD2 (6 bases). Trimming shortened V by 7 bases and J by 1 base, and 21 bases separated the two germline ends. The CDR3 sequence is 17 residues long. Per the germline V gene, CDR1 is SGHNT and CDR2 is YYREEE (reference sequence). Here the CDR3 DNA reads TGTGCCAGCGCCCCGATGGCGGGGTCCCCTTCCTACAATGAGCAGTTCTTC. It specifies CASAPMAGSPSYNEQFF. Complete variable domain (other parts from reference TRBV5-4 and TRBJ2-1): ETGVTQSPTHLIKTRGQQVTLRCSSQSGHNTVSWYQQALGQGPQFIFQYYREEENGRGNFPPRFSGLQFPNYSSELNVNALELDDSALYLCASAPMAGSPSYNEQFFGPGTRLTVL.

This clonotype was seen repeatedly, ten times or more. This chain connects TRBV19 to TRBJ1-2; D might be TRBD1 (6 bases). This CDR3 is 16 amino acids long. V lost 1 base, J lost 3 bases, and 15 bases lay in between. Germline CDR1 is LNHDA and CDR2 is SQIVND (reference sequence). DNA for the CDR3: TGTGCCAGTAGTATAGCCCAGGCGGGGGCGGACTATGGCTACACCTTC. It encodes CASSIAQAGADYGYTF.

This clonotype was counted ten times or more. The CDR3 nucleotides read TGTGCCAGCAGCTTAGAGGGGTCCTACAATGAGCAGTTCTTC. Translation: CASSLEGSYNEQFF. The rearrangement uses TRBV11-3 and TRBJ2-1; no firm D call. Germline CDR1 reads SGHNT; CDR2 reads YENEEA. V gave up 0 bases and J gave up 1 base, with 4 bases separating them. The CDR3 has 14 residues.

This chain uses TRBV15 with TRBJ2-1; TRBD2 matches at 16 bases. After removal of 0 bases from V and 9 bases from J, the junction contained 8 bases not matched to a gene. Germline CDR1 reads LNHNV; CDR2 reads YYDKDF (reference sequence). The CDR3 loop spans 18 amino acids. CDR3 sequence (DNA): TGTGCCACCAGCAGAGACCCCGGGACTAGCGGGAGGGCCGGTGAGCAGTTCTTC. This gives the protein CATSRDPGTSGRAGEQFF.

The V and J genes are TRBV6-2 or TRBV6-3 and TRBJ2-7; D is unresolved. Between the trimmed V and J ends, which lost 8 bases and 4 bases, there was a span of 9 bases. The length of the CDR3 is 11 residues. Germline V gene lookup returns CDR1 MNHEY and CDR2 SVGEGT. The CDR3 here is CASATSYEQYF. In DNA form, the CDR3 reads TGTGCCAGCGCGACCTCTTACGAGCAGTACTTC.

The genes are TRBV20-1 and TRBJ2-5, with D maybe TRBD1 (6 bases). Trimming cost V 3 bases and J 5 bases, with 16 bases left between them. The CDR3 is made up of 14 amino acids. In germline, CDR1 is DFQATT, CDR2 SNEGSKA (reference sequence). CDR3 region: CSARDSRGDETQYF. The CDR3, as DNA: TGCAGTGCTAGGGATTCCAGGGGAGACGAGACCCAGTACTTC.

The CDR3 here is CASSFGLGGVYGYTF. The CDR3 bases are TGTGCCAGCAGCTTTGGGTTAGGGGGAGTCTATGGCTACACCTTC. J is TRBJ1-2 and V is TRBV7-9; D is perhaps TRBD1 (6 bases). V was shortened by 3 bases and J by 4 bases, with 15 bases between the two germline ends. The length of the CDR3 is 15 residues. Germline V gives CDR1 SEHNR, CDR2 FQNEAQ (reference sequence).

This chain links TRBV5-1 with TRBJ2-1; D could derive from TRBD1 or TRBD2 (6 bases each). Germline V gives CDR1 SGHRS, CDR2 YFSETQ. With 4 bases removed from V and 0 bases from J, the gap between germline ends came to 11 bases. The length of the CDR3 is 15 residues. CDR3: CASSRGDSSYNEQFF. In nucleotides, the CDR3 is TGCGCCAGCAGCAGGGGGGACTCCTCCTACAATGAGCAGTTCTTC.

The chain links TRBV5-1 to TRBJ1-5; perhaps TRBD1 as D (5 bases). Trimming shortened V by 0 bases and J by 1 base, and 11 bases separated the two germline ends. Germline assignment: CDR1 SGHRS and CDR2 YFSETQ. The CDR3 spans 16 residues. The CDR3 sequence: CASSLEVRASNQPQHF. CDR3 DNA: TGCGCCAGCAGCTTGGAGGTCAGGGCAAGCAATCAGCCCCAGCATTTT.

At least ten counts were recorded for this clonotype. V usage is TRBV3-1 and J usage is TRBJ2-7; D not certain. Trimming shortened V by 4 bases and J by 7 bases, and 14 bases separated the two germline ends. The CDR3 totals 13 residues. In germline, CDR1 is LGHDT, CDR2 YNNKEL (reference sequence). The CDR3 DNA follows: TGTGCCAGCAGCCGAGACTTGAACCGGGAGCAGTACTTC. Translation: CASSRDLNREQYF.